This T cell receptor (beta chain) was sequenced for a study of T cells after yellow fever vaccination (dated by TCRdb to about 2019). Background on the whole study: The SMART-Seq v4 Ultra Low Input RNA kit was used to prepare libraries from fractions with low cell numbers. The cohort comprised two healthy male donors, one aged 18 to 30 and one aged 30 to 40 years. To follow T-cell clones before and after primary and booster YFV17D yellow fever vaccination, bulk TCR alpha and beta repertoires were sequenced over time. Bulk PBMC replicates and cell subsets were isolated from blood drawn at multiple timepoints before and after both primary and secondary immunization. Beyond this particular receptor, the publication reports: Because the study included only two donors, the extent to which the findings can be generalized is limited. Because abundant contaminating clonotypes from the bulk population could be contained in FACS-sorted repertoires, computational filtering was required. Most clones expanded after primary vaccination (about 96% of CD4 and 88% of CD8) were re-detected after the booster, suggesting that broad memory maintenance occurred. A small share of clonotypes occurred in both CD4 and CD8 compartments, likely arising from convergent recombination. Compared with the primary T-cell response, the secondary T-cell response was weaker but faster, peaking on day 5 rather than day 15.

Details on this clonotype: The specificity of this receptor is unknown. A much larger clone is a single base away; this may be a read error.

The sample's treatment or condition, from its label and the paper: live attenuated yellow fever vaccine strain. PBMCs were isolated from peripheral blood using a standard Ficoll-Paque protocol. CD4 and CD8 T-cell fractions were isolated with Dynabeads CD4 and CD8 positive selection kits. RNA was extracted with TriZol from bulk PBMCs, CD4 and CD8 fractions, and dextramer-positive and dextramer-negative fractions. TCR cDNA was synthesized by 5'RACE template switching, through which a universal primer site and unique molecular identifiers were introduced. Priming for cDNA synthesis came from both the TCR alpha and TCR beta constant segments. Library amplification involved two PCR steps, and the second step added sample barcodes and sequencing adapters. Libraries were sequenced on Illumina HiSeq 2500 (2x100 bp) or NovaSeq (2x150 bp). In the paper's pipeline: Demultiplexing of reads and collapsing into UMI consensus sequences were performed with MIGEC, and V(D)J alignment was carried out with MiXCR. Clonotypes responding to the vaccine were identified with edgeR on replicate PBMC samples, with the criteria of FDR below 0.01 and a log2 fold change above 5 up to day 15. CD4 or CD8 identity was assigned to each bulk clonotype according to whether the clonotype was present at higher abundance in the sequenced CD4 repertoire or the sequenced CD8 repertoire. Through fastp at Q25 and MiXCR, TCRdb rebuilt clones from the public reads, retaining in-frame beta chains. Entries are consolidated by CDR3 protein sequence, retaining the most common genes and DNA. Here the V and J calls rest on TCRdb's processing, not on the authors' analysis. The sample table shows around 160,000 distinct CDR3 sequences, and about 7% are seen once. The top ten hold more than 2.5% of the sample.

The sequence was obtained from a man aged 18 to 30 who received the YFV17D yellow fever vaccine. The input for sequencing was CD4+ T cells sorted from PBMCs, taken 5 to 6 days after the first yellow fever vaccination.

The DNA reads TGTGCCGGCAGCGCACGACAGCCAGATACGCAGTATTTT. This translates into CAGSARQPDTQYF. This sequence uses TRBV7-2 and TRBJ2-3; TRBD1 might be the D gene, on 5 matching bases. As encoded in the germline V gene, CDR1 is SGHTA while CDR2 is FQGNSA. The CDR3 measures 13 amino acids from cysteine to phenylalanine. Only the CDR3 DNA stays, 39 bases, in frame from base 1.